The 24 T cell receptor beta chains presented below share a single source sample, sequenced in a study of cytomegalovirus exposure and HLA in healthy donors. Clones were sequenced by immunoSEQ multiplex PCR, and TCRdb holds only the in-frame ones, with some missing. The sample lists around 250,000 clones, 90% seen once, with around 0.34% in the top ten. The sample was PBMCs. The receptor set was obtained from a young woman in good health and CMV-seronegative.

V and J are TRBV27 and TRBJ2-2; 7 bases match TRBD2. Germline CDR1 reads MNHEY; CDR2 reads SMNVEV (reference sequence). The V segment lost 7 bases and the J segment 4 bases; nucleotides outside the gene matches: 0. The CDR3 covers 12 residues. Here the CDR3 DNA reads TGTGCCAGCACTAGCGGCACCGGGGAGCTGTTTTTT. Protein product: CASTSGTGELFF.

CDR3 residues: CASSFGVKYGYTF. In DNA, the CDR3 is TGTGCCAGCAGTTTTGGAGTTAAATATGGCTACACCTTC. This chain uses TRBV28 with TRBJ1-2; D uncertain. The CDR3 consists of 13 residues. The V end was cut by 3 bases, the J end by 5 bases, with 10 bases between. The germline CDR1 and CDR2 sequences are MDHEN and SYDVKM.

The rearrangement joins TRBV20-1 to TRBJ1-2; the D is unclear. Trimming shortened V by 3 bases and J by 5 bases, and 7 bases separated the two germline ends. The germline V gene has CDR1 DFQATT and CDR2 SNEGSKA (reference sequence). The CDR3 spans 11 residues. In nucleotides, the CDR3 is TGCAGTGCTAGCCCCGGGTATGGCTACACCTTC. This sequence encodes CSASPGYGYTF.

This rearrangement joins TRBV29-1 to TRBJ1-1; D unresolved. CDR1 SQVTM and CDR2 ANQGSEA come from the germline V gene. CDR3 length: 13 amino acids. Between the trimmed V and J ends, which lost 3 bases and 3 bases, there was a span of 11 bases. DNA of the CDR3: TGCAGCGTTGATGGAGGGTGGGACACTGAAGCTTTCTTT. It encodes CSVDGGWDTEAFF.

The gene calls are TRBV28 and TRBJ2-1; a weak D match, TRBD1 (6 bases). CDR3 length: 12 amino acids. V gave up 6 bases and J gave up 6 bases, with 9 bases separating them. The germline V gene encodes CDR1 MDHEN and CDR2 SYDVKM. CDR3 sequence: CASRQGGNEQFF. CDR3 sequence (DNA): TGTGCCAGCAGACAGGGCGGCAATGAGCAGTTCTTC.

The rearrangement joins TRBV10-3 to TRBJ2-7, with TRBD1 matching over 8 bases. Trimming removed 6 bases from V and 0 bases from J; junction bases left unmatched: 4. The CDR3 runs 14 residues. In germline, CDR1 is ENHRY, CDR2 SYGVKD. The DNA of the CDR3 is TGTGCCATCAGAAGGACAGGGCCCTCCTACGAGCAGTACTTC. Amino acid sequence: CAIRRTGPSYEQYF.

This chain links TRBV4-1 with TRBJ1-1, with TRBD1 matching 12 bases. CDR3 length: 15 residues. J was trimmed by 2 bases and V by 4 bases; bases with no gene match: 2. The V gene's germline CDR1 is MGHRA and CDR2 YSYEKL. CDR3 amino acids: CASSLGTGGNTEAFF. The DNA for the CDR3 is TGCGCCAGCAGCCTGGGGACAGGGGGCAACACTGAAGCTTTCTTT.

The genes are TRBV13 and TRBJ2-3, with 7 bases identical to TRBD2. The CDR3 loop spans 12 amino acids. Germline V gene lookup returns CDR1 PRHDT and CDR2 FYEKMQ (reference sequence). V gave up 5 bases and J gave up 9 bases; unmatched junction bases: 5. CDR3 loop: CASSRDYTTQYF. The CDR3 DNA follows: TGTGCCAGCAGCCGGGACTACACAACGCAGTATTTT.

This chain uses TRBV19 with TRBJ2-2; TRBD2 might be the D (6 bases). V was clipped by 3 bases and J by 6 bases, with 17 bases between them. The CDR3 consists of 16 residues. CDR1 and CDR2 (germline): LNHDA, SQIVND (reference sequence). The DNA for the CDR3 is TGTGCCAGTAGTATCGTAGCACGGGACTGGTCCGGGGAGCTGTTTTTT. Its protein product is CASSIVARDWSGELFF.

This clone was seen more than once but under ten times. The V call is TRBV27, the J call TRBJ2-7; 12 bases are a match to TRBD2. J lost 5 bases, V lost 8 bases, and 7 bases had no gene match. This CDR3 spans 14 amino acids. Germline CDR1 and CDR2: MNHEY and SMNVEV (reference sequence). The CDR3 DNA reads TGTGCCAGCTCCCCTGGACTAGCGGGGCACGAGCAGTACGTC. Translating it yields CASSPGLAGHEQYV.

The chain recombines TRBV4-3 with TRBJ1-1; D is undetermined. CDR1 is LGHNA, CDR2 YSLEER, per germline. CDR3 length equals 14 residues. V dropped 0 bases and J dropped 4 bases, with 9 bases sitting between them. The CDR3: CASSQESQRTEAFF. CDR3 DNA: TGCGCCAGCAGCCAAGAGTCTCAGCGCACTGAAGCTTTCTTT.

V and J are TRBV9 and TRBJ2-1, with 11 bases lining up with TRBD2. Germline lookup yields CDR1 SGDLS and CDR2 YYNGEE. Unmatched junction bases numbered 4, after V lost 3 bases and J lost 8 bases. This CDR3 region has 14 residues. CDR3 nucleotides: TGTGCCAGCAGCGCTAGCGGGGGGACCCATGAGCAGTTCTTC. Amino acid sequence: CASSASGGTHEQFF.

The rearrangement links TRBV29-1 to TRBJ2-3, with no clear D. This CDR3 is 14 amino acids long. V lost 3 bases and J lost 2, with 12 bases in between. Germline-derived CDR1 and CDR2 are SQVTM and ANQGSEA. The CDR3 DNA follows: TGCAGCGTTGACCTTGAGTCCTTCACAGATACGCAGTATTTT. Translation gives CSVDLESFTDTQYF.

The chain employs TRBV13 and TRBJ2-1; TRBD2 aligns across 11 bases. V lost 5 bases and J lost 0; bases outside the gene matches: 12. This CDR3 has 19 residues. Germline V lookup: CDR1 PRHDT, CDR2 FYEKMQ (reference sequence). CDR3 in DNA: TGTGCCAGCAGCCGTGAACTAGCGGGGGTGAAGATCTCCTACAATGAGCAGTTCTTC. It is translated as CASSRELAGVKISYNEQFF. Full variable domain (missing parts from reference TRBV13 and TRBJ2-1): AAGVIQSPRHLIKEKRETATLKCYPIPRHDTVYWYQQGPGQDPQFLISFYEKMQSDKGSIPDRFSAQQFSDYHSELNMSSLELGDSALYFCASSRELAGVKISYNEQFFGPGTRLTVL.

The chain has TRBV28 and TRBJ1-1; TRBD1 matches 10 bases. J gave up 7 bases and V 5 bases, and 4 bases lay outside the gene matches. The CDR3 sequence is 13 residues long. Germline CDR1 and CDR2: MDHEN and SYDVKM. CDR3 DNA sequence: TGTGCCAGCAGTCTGGACAGGGGGTATGAAGCTTTCTTT. Translation gives CASSLDRGYEAFF.

The chain links TRBV5-4 to TRBJ2-7; 14 bases are shared with TRBD2. The CDR3 runs 15 residues. The germline V gene encodes CDR1 SGHNT and CDR2 YYREEE (reference sequence). J gave up 2 bases and V 4 bases, and 2 bases lay outside the gene matches. The CDR3 loop reads CASSPTSGGAYEQYF. The DNA for the CDR3 is TGTGCCAGCAGCCCGACTAGCGGGGGGGCCTACGAGCAGTACTTC.

The rearrangement joins TRBV6-4 to TRBJ2-3; tentative D call: TRBD2 (6 bases). There are 13 residues in the CDR3. V was shortened by 2 bases and J by 6 bases, with 9 bases between the two germline ends. Germline CDR1 MRHNA, CDR2 SNTAGT. Here the CDR3 DNA reads TGTGCCAGCAGTGACGGGGAGGCGGATACGCAGTATTTT. This encodes CASSDGEADTQYF.

CDR3 DNA: TGCGCCAGCAGCCAAGATAAGCGGGGGGCCGGGGAGCTGTTTTTT. This translates into CASSQDKRGAGELFF. V and J are TRBV4-3 and TRBJ2-2; 9 bases map to TRBD2. The CDR3 has 15 amino acids. Trimming took 0 bases from V and 6 from J; bases not matched to a gene: 2. Germline loops: CDR1 LGHNA, CDR2 YSLEER.

This clone was seen only once. V and J are TRBV10-3 and TRBJ1-5; D ambiguous. This CDR3 has 13 residues. Germline values: CDR1 ENHRY, CDR2 SYGVKD. The V end was cut by 4 bases, the J end by 4 bases, with 8 bases between. The CDR3 DNA reads TGTGCCATCAGTGGATTCCAGAATCAGCCCCAGCATTTT. Its translation: CAISGFQNQPQHF.

The V and J genes are TRBV28 and TRBJ1-6, with 7 bases that match TRBD1. The trim removed 5 bases at V and 2 bases at J, leaving 3 bases unmatched. The CDR3 loop spans 15 amino acids. CDR1 is MDHEN and CDR2 is SYDVKM in the germline V gene. The CDR3 DNA follows: TGTGCCAGCAGTATCCAGGGGGCCTATAATTCACCCCTCCACTTT. Its protein is CASSIQGAYNSPLHF.

This chain uses TRBV5-1 with TRBJ1-1; weak D call: TRBD1 (6 bases). The germline V and J ends were trimmed by 1 base and 2 bases, with 12 bases remaining between them. This CDR3 has 15 residues. Germline loops: CDR1 SGHRS, CDR2 YFSETQ. CDR3 loop: CASSLLTGPNTEAFF. In nucleotides, the CDR3 is TGCGCCAGCAGCTTGCTTACAGGGCCTAACACTGAAGCTTTCTTT.

The V and J genes are TRBV6-5 and TRBJ1-4; the match to TRBD1 covers 7 bases. V trimming: 5 bases; J trimming: 1 base; junction bases outside the gene matches: 4. The CDR3 has 15 amino acids. CDR1 is MNHEY and CDR2 is SVGAGI in the germline V gene. CDR3 sequence (DNA): TGTGCCAGCAGTCGGGACAGTCTAACTAATGAAAAACTGTTTTTT. Translation: CASSRDSLTNEKLFF.

The DNA for the CDR3 is TGCGCCAGCAGCTGGGGCGGGGAGAATGAAAAACTGTTTTTT. It yields the protein CASSWGGENEKLFF. The chain recombines TRBV5-1 with TRBJ1-4; possibly TRBD1 for D (5 bases). CDR1 SGHRS and CDR2 YFSETQ come from the germline V gene. The CDR3 length is 14 residues. V was trimmed by 3 bases and J by 5 bases, leaving 11 bases between them.

The chain is built from TRBV10-1 and TRBJ2-7; D uncertain. Deletions cut 3 bases from V and 3 bases from J, with 9 bases between. The CDR3 is made up of 13 amino acids. The germline gives CDR1 WNHNN, CDR2 SYGVQD (reference sequence). CDR3 DNA: TGCGCCAGCAGTGAAGGCAGGATCTACGAGCAGTACTTC. Translated: CASSEGRIYEQYF.